Listed below are T cell receptor beta chains from one sample, sequenced in a study of shared clonotypes between healthy human individuals. Sequenced by immunoSEQ multiplex PCR; TCRdb stores in-frame clones only, minus some. The sample lists roughly 2.4 million clones; more than 90% were seen once. Sequenced sample: naive CD4+ T cells sorted from blood. The receptors shown here come from a young man in good health. CDR3s include the opening cysteine and the closing phenylalanine or tryptophan. The D gene is left open where the match is weak. The size entry is marked missing in some rows and otherwise reads once, few, many or a size class.

J gene: TRBJ2-7; D gene: -; clone size: -; V gene: TRBV6-5; CDR3 DNA: TGTGCCAGCAGAGAGGGACTTCTCAGCTCCTACGAGCAGTACTTC; CDR3 protein: CASREGLLSSYEQYF
J gene: TRBJ1-1; D gene: -; clone size: few; V gene: TRBV7-9; CDR3 DNA: TGTGCCAGCAGCCGCTCAGGGGAAGCTTTCTTT; CDR3 protein: CASSRSGEAFF
J gene: TRBJ2-3; D gene: -; clone size: -; V gene: TRBV25-1; CDR3 DNA: TGTGCCAGCAGTGAGTATGTGGGCAGAATCTCTAGCACAGATACGCAGTATTTT; CDR3 protein: CASSEYVGRISSTDTQYF
J gene: TRBJ2-7; D gene: -; clone size: -; V gene: TRBV19; CDR3 DNA: TGTGCCAGTAGTATCGGTCACTCCTACGAGCAGTACTTC; CDR3 protein: CASSIGHSYEQYF
J gene: TRBJ1-5; D gene: -; clone size: -; V gene: TRBV6-6; CDR3 DNA: TGTGCCAGCAGTTACTCTTCCCAGGAAAATCAGCCCCAGCATTTT; CDR3 protein: CASSYSSQENQPQHF
J gene: TRBJ1-5; D gene: -; clone size: -; V gene: TRBV18; CDR3 DNA: TGTGCCAGCTCCCCGACCGAGGCCCTCAATCAGCCCCAGCATTTT; CDR3 protein: CASSPTEALNQPQHF
J gene: TRBJ2-7; D gene: -; clone size: -; V gene: TRBV15; CDR3 DNA: TGTGCCACCAGCAGCGACTCCATCTCCTACGAGCAGTACTTC; CDR3 protein: CATSSDSISYEQYF
J gene: TRBJ2-7; D gene: -; clone size: -; V gene: TRBV23-1; CDR3 DNA: TGCGCCAGCAGTCAATCCATAGGATTGCAGTACTTC; CDR3 protein: CASSQSIGLQYF
J gene: TRBJ2-5; D gene: TRBD2; clone size: -; V gene: TRBV5-1; CDR3 DNA: TGCGCCAGCAGCATCGCGGGGGGGACTTCCCAAGAGACCCAGTACTTC; CDR3 protein: CASSIAGGTSQETQYF
J gene: TRBJ1-6; D gene: -; clone size: -; V gene: TRBV5-4; CDR3 DNA: TGTGCCAGCAGCTTGGGGCAGGGCAGGAGGGGAGGTAATTCACCCCTCCACTTT; CDR3 protein: CASSLGQGRRGGNSPLHF
J gene: TRBJ1-1; D gene: -; clone size: -; V gene: TRBV28; CDR3 DNA: TGTGCCAGCAGTTTGGGGGGGAGGACTGAAGCTTTCTTT; CDR3 protein: CASSLGGRTEAFF
J gene: TRBJ2-7; D gene: -; clone size: once; V gene: TRBV28; CDR3 DNA: TGTGCCAGCAGTTCAATAACCGGGGGAAGGTCCTACGAGCAGTACTTC; CDR3 protein: CASSSITGGRSYEQYF
J gene: TRBJ1-4; D gene: -; clone size: -; V gene: TRBV7-9; CDR3 DNA: TGTGCCAGCAGCTTCCTAGGGTTGGACGAAAAACTGTTTTTT; CDR3 protein: CASSFLGLDEKLFF
J gene: TRBJ2-7; D gene: -; clone size: -; V gene: TRBV6-1; CDR3 DNA: TGTGCCAGCAGTTCGACAGGACACTTAGACGAGCAGTACTTC; CDR3 protein: CASSSTGHLDEQYF
J gene: TRBJ2-7; D gene: -; clone size: -; V gene: TRBV2; CDR3 DNA: TGTGCCAGCTTGACATCCACCTGGGACACAGCCTACGAGCAGTACTTC; CDR3 protein: CASLTSTWDTAYEQYF
J gene: TRBJ2-1; D gene: TRBD2; clone size: -; V gene: TRBV5-1; CDR3 DNA: TGCGCCAGCAGCAGGGGACTAGCGGGAGCCCACAATGAGCAGTTCTTC; CDR3 protein: CASSRGLAGAHNEQFF
J gene: TRBJ2-7; D gene: -; clone size: -; V gene: TRBV5-1; CDR3 DNA: TGCGCCAGCAGCGGAGGGACAGGCGGGAGGGAGCAGTACTTC; CDR3 protein: CASSGGTGGREQYF
J gene: TRBJ2-1; D gene: TRBD2; clone size: -; V gene: TRBV2; CDR3 DNA: TGTGCCAGCAGCGAGACTAGCGGGGGGGATAATGAGCAGTTCTTC; CDR3 protein: CASSETSGGDNEQFF
J gene: TRBJ2-1; D gene: -; clone size: -; V gene: TRBV7-6; CDR3 DNA: TGTGCCAGCAGCTTAGTAGGGACCTTCATCAATGAGCAGTTCTTC; CDR3 protein: CASSLVGTFINEQFF
J gene: TRBJ1-2; D gene: -; clone size: -; V gene: TRBV4-3; CDR3 DNA: TGCGCCAGCAGCCAAGACGGGCAGGTTAACTATGGCTACACCTTC; CDR3 protein: CASSQDGQVNYGYTF
J gene: TRBJ1-6; D gene: TRBD1; clone size: -; V gene: TRBV6-5; CDR3 DNA: TGTGCCAGCAGCGGGACAGGCTATAATTCACCCCTCCACTTT; CDR3 protein: CASSGTGYNSPLHF
J gene: TRBJ1-5; D gene: -; clone size: -; V gene: TRBV28; CDR3 DNA: TGTGCCAGCACCAATATGGGTTTTAGCAATCAGCCCCAGCATTTT; CDR3 protein: CASTNMGFSNQPQHF